These T cell receptor beta chains were read from a single sample in a study of blood T cell repertoires in COVID-19. Clones were sequenced by immunoSEQ multiplex PCR, and TCRdb holds only the in-frame ones, with some missing. Counted here are 70,000 or so clones, about 86% occurring once; the ten biggest clones make up about 4%. The sample consisted of peripheral blood. These receptors were taken from a man over 45 with acute or convalescent COVID-19. CDR3s include the opening cysteine and the closing phenylalanine or tryptophan. Fields, in order: V gene, D gene, clone size, CDR3 length, J gene, CDR3 DNA, CDR3 protein. A D gene is named only where the DNA matches it firmly. Expanded clones get a size class; other rows say once, few or many, or leave the size out.

>TRBV16|NA|NA|14|TRBJ1-3
TGTGCCAGCAGCCCGCGCCTACAGGGTAACACCATATATTTT
CASSPRLQGNTIYF
>TRBV2|NA|once|12|TRBJ2-3
TGTGCCATAGCAAGGGGGTCAGATACGCAGTATTTT
CAIARGSDTQYF
>TRBV4-1|NA|NA|15|TRBJ2-3
TGCGCCAGCAGCCACACACAGGGTGGAGTGGTTACGCAGTATTTT
CASSHTQGGVVTQYF
>TRBV5-6|TRBD1|NA|15|TRBJ2-3
TGTGCCAGCAGTATAAGGACAGGGCTGGGAGATACGCAGTATTTT
CASSIRTGLGDTQYF
>TRBV18|TRBD1|NA|15|TRBJ1-6
TGTGCCAGCTCACCAGGGACAGGATCAAATTCACCCCTCCACTTT
CASSPGTGSNSPLHF
>TRBV7-9|NA|few|14|TRBJ2-2
TGTGCCAGCAGCCCTAACAGGGTTGGCGGGGAGCTGTTTTTT
CASSPNRVGGELFF
>TRBV15|TRBD1|NA|15|TRBJ1-1
TGTGCCACCAGCAGGGGGAGGACAGGGACCACTGAAGCTTTCTTT
CATSRGRTGTTEAFF
>TRBV5-1|NA|NA|15|TRBJ2-7
TGCGCCAGCAGCTTGCACCAGGCGGGACCCTACGAGCAGTACTTC
CASSLHQAGPYEQYF
>TRBV27|NA|NA|14|TRBJ2-5
TGTGCCAGCAGTTTACGGGGATTGCAAGAGACCCAGTACTTC
CASSLRGLQETQYF
>TRBV7-9|NA|NA|12|TRBJ2-7
TGTGCCAGCAGTTGGACAGACTACGAGCAGTACTTC
CASSWTDYEQYF
>TRBV5-5|NA|NA|16|TRBJ1-4
TGTGCCAGCAGCTTGGGATACATTCAGGGGACGAGTCAACTGTTTTTT
CASSLGYIQGTSQLFF
>TRBV11-2|TRBD1|NA|15|TRBJ1-1
TGTGCCAGCAGCGGTCGACAGGGTCCTGGCGCTGAAGCTTTCTTT
CASSGRQGPGAEAFF
>TRBV28|TRBD1|few|16|TRBJ2-7
TGTGCCAGCAGTTTTATTCCCGGGACAGGGCCCTACGAGCAGTACTTC
CASSFIPGTGPYEQYF
>TRBV28|TRBD2|NA|16|TRBJ2-1
TGTGCCAGCAGGATACCTAGGAGGGAGGGGTACAATGAGCAGTTCTTC
CASRIPRREGYNEQFF
>TRBV12-3/TRBV12-4|TRBD2|NA|13|TRBJ2-1
TGTGCCAGCAGGACTAGCGCGTACAATGAGCAGTTCTTC
CASRTSAYNEQFF
>TRBV3-1/TRBV3-2|NA|NA|15|TRBJ1-3
TGTGCCAGCAGCCAAGTGGGGGGCTCTGGAAACACCATATATTTT
CASSQVGGSGNTIYF
>TRBV2|NA|NA|14|TRBJ1-5
TGTGCCAGCAGTGATTCCGTTAGCAATCAGCCCCAGCATTTT
CASSDSVSNQPQHF
>TRBV5-4|NA|few|13|TRBJ1-1
TGTGCCAGCAGCTTGGAGCCCAGAAGGGGAGCTTTCTTT
CASSLEPRRGAFF
>TRBV24-1|TRBD2|NA|13|TRBJ2-7
TGTGCCACCTCTCGGGTAGCGGGAGACGAGCAGTACTTC
CATSRVAGDEQYF
>TRBV7-9|NA|NA|15|TRBJ1-5
TGTGCCAGCAGCTTAGGACAGTTAAGCAATCAGCCCCAGCATTTT
CASSLGQLSNQPQHF
>TRBV3-1/TRBV3-2|TRBD1|NA|14|TRBJ1-2
TGTGCCAGCAGCCAAGAGTCCAGGGGGGTTGGCTACACCTTC
CASSQESRGVGYTF
>TRBV24-1|NA|NA|13|TRBJ1-2
TGTGCCACCAGTGATGGGGGGGCGCGGGGCTACACCTTC
CATSDGGARGYTF
>TRBV4-2|TRBD1|NA|15|TRBJ2-3
TGTGCCAGCAGCCTCGCCCGGACAGGGCGAGATACGCAGTATTTT
CASSLARTGRDTQYF
>TRBV2|NA|NA|14|TRBJ1-2
TGTGCCAGCAGGGTCCTACAGGGTAACTATGGCTACACCTTC
CASRVLQGNYGYTF
>TRBV5-1|TRBD1|NA|18|TRBJ1-2
TGCGCCAGCAGCTTGGCTGTCAGGACAGGACCCAGTAACTATGGCTACACCTTC
CASSLAVRTGPSNYGYTF
>TRBV2|TRBD1|once|13|TRBJ1-1
TGTGCCAGTAAGACAGGGGTGAACACTGAAGCTTTCTTT
CASKTGVNTEAFF
>TRBV14|TRBD2|NA|18|TRBJ2-5
TGTGCCAGCAGCCTAACCGGATCGTACGGGAGGGGTTTGGAGACCCAGTACTTC
CASSLTGSYGRGLETQYF